This T cell receptor (beta chain) was identified in a study of OX40 agonist ivuxolimab in advanced cancers. Findings and caveats of the study: Fewer expanded clones were found on average in CD4+ than in CD8+ T cells.

At cycle 4 day 1, cycle 7 day 1, and baseline, blood was sampled. A word on this clone: Its antigen is undetermined.

V lost 2 bases, J lost 5 bases, and 9 bases lay in between. Germline V gene lookup returns CDR1 SGDLS and CDR2 YYNGEE. The CDR3 length is 13 residues. Produced via immunoSEQ multiplex PCR; TCRdb's table is partial and in-frame only. The table includes tens of thousands of clones, about nine tenths detected once. This clonotype was sampled from an adult with an advanced solid tumor such as melanoma, head and neck, liver or kidney cancer. Sample: CD4+ or CD8+ T cells sorted from blood, taken in a trial of the OX40 agonist ivuxolimab. V and J are TRBV9 and TRBJ2-3; TRBD1 is a possible D gene (6 bases). CDR3 protein: CASSVRGEDTQYF. DNA for the CDR3: TGTGCCAGCAGCGTCAGGGGAGAAGATACGCAGTATTTT.